A selection of T cell receptor beta chains follows, all from one sample in a study of blood T cell repertoires in COVID-19. The assay was immunoSEQ multiplex PCR, and TCRdb's table has in-frame clones only and misses some. The sample has 150,000 to 160,000 clones, roughly 83% seen once. Sequenced input: peripheral blood. The receptors shown here come from a woman between 55 and 75 years old with COVID-19, enrolled during active disease. Each CDR3 is given without its conserved first and last residue. Not every row has a clone size; where given, it reads once, few, many or a size class.

V: TRBV3-1/TRBV3-2
J: TRBJ1-6
size: -
CDR3: ATKQGPILSSYNSPLH

V: TRBV25-1
J: TRBJ2-1
size: -
CDR3: ASSESPRGSYNEQF

V: TRBV3-1/TRBV3-2
J: TRBJ1-2
size: few
CDR3: ASSQWEQGAHGYT

V: TRBV12-3/TRBV12-4
J: TRBJ1-1
size: -
CDR3: ASRGTGGPEAF

V: TRBV10-3
J: TRBJ1-1
size: -
CDR3: AISEPPTGATEAF

V: TRBV6-6
J: TRBJ1-1
size: -
CDR3: ASSYLEGTEAF

V: TRBV7-3
J: TRBJ1-1
size: few
CDR3: ASSRAGNTEAF

V: TRBV7-9
J: TRBJ1-4
size: -
CDR3: ASSLVGDRGEKLF

V: TRBV19
J: TRBJ1-5
size: -
CDR3: ASSTDRGRQPQH

V: TRBV12-5
J: TRBJ1-2
size: -
CDR3: ASGSLRTGGDGYT

V: TRBV19
J: TRBJ1-2
size: -
CDR3: ASSRSIIYGYT

V: TRBV29-1
J: TRBJ1-2
size: -
CDR3: SVEGQGVGYT

V: TRBV6-7
J: TRBJ2-5
size: -
CDR3: AGRSTSGGRETQY

V: TRBV11-3
J: TRBJ2-1
size: -
CDR3: ASGSGRAGRQF

V: TRBV18
J: TRBJ1-6
size: -
CDR3: ASSPKSGESPLH

V: TRBV11-2
J: TRBJ2-3
size: few
CDR3: ASSWAQGTGRLDTQY

V: TRBV10-1
J: TRBJ2-3
size: -
CDR3: ASSPWGGSGRASDTQY

V: TRBV18
J: TRBJ1-5
size: -
CDR3: ASSPRSRTASNQPQH

V: TRBV9
J: TRBJ2-7
size: -
CDR3: ASSVSRAGGHEQY

V: TRBV18
J: TRBJ1-5
size: -
CDR3: ASSPTTSSGGQPQH

V: TRBV19
J: TRBJ2-1
size: -
CDR3: ASSIDGRGGDEQF

V: TRBV30
J: TRBJ2-3
size: few
CDR3: AWSALTRAPTDTQY

V: TRBV19
J: TRBJ1-4
size: -
CDR3: ASRLQGFGEKLF

V: TRBV10-2
J: TRBJ2-1
size: -
CDR3: ASLQMAFYNEQF

V: TRBV3-1/TRBV3-2
J: TRBJ1-3
size: -
CDR3: ASSLQGSPGNTIY

V: TRBV27
J: TRBJ1-5
size: -
CDR3: ASSLGTDSNQPQH

V: TRBV18
J: TRBJ2-2
size: once
CDR3: ASSPASSSSTGELF

V: TRBV2
J: TRBJ1-3
size: -
CDR3: ASSGPTLSGNTIY